The 23 T cell receptor beta chains below all came from one sample that was sequenced in a study of shared clonotypes between healthy human individuals. Profiled with immunoSEQ multiplex PCR; TCRdb holds only in-frame clones, not every one. The sample records hundreds of thousands of clones, around 87% being singletons. The sample taken for sequencing was memory CD8+ T cells sorted from blood. The subset is: CD45RO+ cells pooled with CCR7-negative TemRA cells. These receptor sequences come from a man between 18 and 29 years old in good health.

J is TRBJ2-1 and V is TRBV4-1; 12 bases are a match to TRBD2. The CDR3 is 16 amino acids. Germline V gene sequence: CDR1 MGHRA, CDR2 YSYEKL. V lost 4 bases to trimming and J lost 6 bases; unmatched junction nucleotides: 7. In DNA form, the CDR3 reads TGCGCCAGCAGCCTGACTAGCGGGAGAAGTGGCAATGAGCAGTTCTTC. The encoded protein is CASSLTSGRSGNEQFF.

The rearrangement links TRBV7-6 to TRBJ2-7; D possibly corresponds to TRBD1 (6 bases). Trimming took off 2 bases at V and 4 bases at J, with 18 bases between the two ends. The CDR3 extends over 16 amino acids. Germline V gene data show CDR1 as SGHVS and CDR2 as FNYEAQ. The CDR3 DNA sequence: TGTGCCAGCAGCTTATTGTCAGGGGAATTGCCTTACGAGCAGTACTTC. Residues: CASSLLSGELPYEQYF.

The chain has TRBV6-7 and TRBJ2-5; D is perhaps TRBD2 (5 bases). TRBV6-7 is an ORF for which the function is uncertain. The V end was cut by 5 bases, the J end by 3 bases, with 10 bases between. The CDR3 runs 13 residues. Here the CDR3 reads CASSRREEETQYF. The DNA for the CDR3 is TGTGCCAGCAGTCGCCGGGAAGAAGAGACCCAGTACTTC.

The V call is TRBV9, the J call TRBJ2-3; 11 nucleotides agree with TRBD1. The trim removed 4 bases at V and 5 bases at J, leaving 9 bases unmatched. CDR1 and CDR2 (germline): SGDLS, YYNGEE. The CDR3 loop spans 16 amino acids. CDR3 sequence (DNA): TGTGCCAGCAGCCCGCGGACAGGGGGCAGAGGAGATACGCAGTATTTT. Translating it yields CASSPRTGGRGDTQYF. Supplemented by reference TRBV9 and TRBJ2-3, the full variable domain reads DSGVTQTPKHLITATGQRVTLRCSPRSGDLSVYWYQQSLDQGLQFLIQYYNGEERAKGNILERFSAQQFPDLHSELNLSSLELGDSALYFCASSPRTGGRGDTQYFGPGTRLTVL.

The gene calls are TRBV25-1 and TRBJ1-2, with 8 nucleotides matching TRBD1. Germline V gene sequence: CDR1 MGHDK, CDR2 SYGVNS. The J segment lost 5 bases and the V segment lost 6 bases, leaving 5 bases of the junction unmatched. This CDR3 spans 13 amino acids. CDR3 nucleotide sequence: TGTGCCAGCAGGTACACAGGGGGTTATGGCTACACCTTC. Translated: CASRYTGGYGYTF.

The chain couples TRBV7-9 to TRBJ2-5; D possibly corresponds to TRBD2 (5 bases). The CDR3 consists of 12 residues. CDR1 and CDR2 (germline): SEHNR, FQNEAQ (reference sequence). The ends were cut back, 4 bases at V and 5 bases at J, with 8 bases in the middle. CDR3 DNA sequence: TGTGCCAGCAGCTCTCCGGGGGAGACCCAGTACTTC. As protein: CASSSPGETQYF.

The rearrangement links TRBV13 to TRBJ1-2, with 7 positions matching TRBD1. This CDR3 is built from 13 residues. Germline loops: CDR1 PRHDT, CDR2 FYEKMQ (reference sequence). V dropped 5 bases and J dropped 4; count of bases not matched to a gene: 4. This chain's CDR3 is CASSLDRSYGYTF. In nucleotides, the CDR3 is TGTGCCAGCAGCCTGGACAGGAGCTATGGCTACACCTTC.

This clone was seen only once. This CDR3 is CASSIRELGSPLHF. The CDR3 nucleotides read TGTGCCAGTAGTATAAGGGAATTAGGTTCACCCCTCCACTTT. This chain joins TRBV19 and TRBJ1-6; D is uncertain. Germline V gives CDR1 LNHDA, CDR2 SQIVND (reference sequence). This CDR3 contains 14 residues. Trimming pared 2 bases from V and 9 bases from J, leaving 11 bases between.

The J gene is TRBJ2-1, the V gene TRBV29-1; 8 bases are shared with TRBD2. CDR3 length: 15 residues. In germline, CDR1 is SQVTM, CDR2 ANQGSEA. After removal of 7 bases from V and 5 bases from J, the junction contained 13 bases not matched to a gene. The CDR3 is CSAAFSGKSNNEQFF. CDR3 coding DNA: TGCAGCGCCGCCTTTAGCGGGAAATCAAACAATGAGCAGTTCTTC.

The chain couples TRBV6-6 to TRBJ1-2; D uncertain. The CDR3 extends over 14 amino acids. Germline V lookup: CDR1 MNHNY, CDR2 SVGAGI (reference sequence). V shed 4 bases and J shed 4 bases, with 13 bases lying between them. CDR3 coding DNA: TGTGCCAGCAGTTTCCGACTCGAGATCTATGGCTACACCTTC. Translation: CASSFRLEIYGYTF.

The CDR3 loop reads CASSQAGAQETQYF. The CDR3 nucleotides read TGCGCCAGCAGCCAGGCGGGGGCCCAAGAGACCCAGTACTTC. The chain has TRBV4-1 and TRBJ2-5; maybe TRBD2 (7 bases). The CDR3 covers 14 residues. V shed 3 bases and J shed 1 base, with 9 bases lying between them. Germline CDR1 and CDR2: MGHRA and YSYEKL.

CDR3 loop: CASSLAMREEAFF. The DNA for the CDR3 is TGTGCCAGCAGCTTAGCGATGAGGGAGGAAGCTTTCTTT. The chain employs TRBV7-6 and TRBJ1-1; D remains unclear. Trimming stripped 0 bases from V and 8 bases from J, with 10 bases between. The CDR3 has 13 amino acids. Germline-derived CDR1 and CDR2 are SGHVS and FNYEAQ.

The CDR3 spells CASSDPPRSSYEQYF. Here the CDR3 DNA reads TGCGCCAGCAGCGACCCTCCCCGGAGCTCCTACGAGCAGTACTTC. V gene TRBV10-2 combines with J gene TRBJ2-7; D gene ambiguous. The V and J ends lost 6 bases and 0 bases respectively, with 15 bases between them. This CDR3 is 15 amino acids long. Germline CDR1 WSHSY, CDR2 SAAADI.

The chain couples TRBV27 to TRBJ1-2; D is possibly TRBD1 (6 bases). The germline gives CDR1 MNHEY, CDR2 SMNVEV (reference sequence). The CDR3 is 15 amino acids. V was shortened by 5 bases and J by 3 bases, with 16 bases between the two germline ends. In DNA form, the CDR3 reads TGTGCCAGCAGTCCCTTGGCGGGGGCGGACTATGGCTACACCTTC. It is translated as CASSPLAGADYGYTF.

This clone was counted many times. The chain joins TRBV4-1 to TRBJ1-1; D possibly corresponds to TRBD1 (6 bases). The ends were cut back, 0 bases at V and 1 base at J, with 12 bases in the middle. The CDR3 spans 16 residues. The V gene's germline CDR1 is MGHRA and CDR2 YSYEKL. CDR3 bases: TGCGCCAGCAGCCAAGATCCCCTACAGGGGAACACTGAAGCTTTCTTT. As protein: CASSQDPLQGNTEAFF.

This rearrangement joins TRBV4-1 to TRBJ1-5; 7 nucleotides agree with TRBD1. This CDR3 is built from 14 residues. Trimming took 4 bases from V and 6 from J; bases not matched to a gene: 6. Per germline, CDR1 MGHRA and CDR2 YSYEKL. The CDR3 bases are TGCGCCAGCAGCCTCGACAGGGAGATTCAGCCCCAGCATTTT. The encoded protein is CASSLDREIQPQHF.

The chain links TRBV7-2 to TRBJ1-2, with D possibly matching TRBD1 (5 bases). CDR3 size: 17 residues. V lost 1 base, J lost 3 bases, and 18 bases lay in between. The V gene's germline CDR1 is SGHTA and CDR2 FQGNSA. In DNA form, the CDR3 reads TGTGCCAGCAGCTTAGTACCGAGGGACGGGAAATACTATGGCTACACCTTC. Its protein is CASSLVPRDGKYYGYTF.

For the CDR3, the DNA is TGTGCCAGCCAGACGGAAACAGGATTTAACTATGGCTACACCTTC. It translates to CASQTETGFNYGYTF. The chain has TRBV19 and TRBJ1-2; perhaps TRBD1 as D (5 bases). This CDR3 spans 15 amino acids. Per the germline V gene, CDR1 is LNHDA and CDR2 is SQIVND (reference sequence). With 9 bases removed from V and 1 base from J, the gap between germline ends came to 18 bases.

This chain links TRBV27 with TRBJ1-1; D gene ambiguous. Germline V gene lookup returns CDR1 MNHEY and CDR2 SMNVEV (reference sequence). The CDR3 spans 14 residues. Trimming stripped 3 bases from V and 0 bases from J, with 8 bases between. CDR3 nucleotides: TGTGCCAGCAGTTTCGGTCCTTTGAACACTGAAGCTTTCTTT. Residues: CASSFGPLNTEAFF.

This CDR3 is CASRWTGTEKLFF. The CDR3 bases are TGTGCCAGCAGGTGGACAGGGACGGAAAAACTGTTTTTT. This chain connects TRBV6-5 to TRBJ1-4; TRBD1 matches at 8 bases. V lost 6 bases, J lost 8 bases, and 5 bases stayed unmatched. Germline CDR1 MNHEY, CDR2 SVGAGI. The CDR3 is 13 residues long.

The chain recombines TRBV4-2 with TRBJ2-1; TRBD2 matches 14 bases. The CDR3 totals 17 residues. V shed 0 bases and J 7 bases; nucleotides not matched to a gene: 5. CDR1 is LGHNA and CDR2 is YNFKEQ in the germline V gene. DNA of the CDR3: TGTGCCAGCAGCCAAGAGGCGACTAGCGGGGGGGCAAATGAGCAGTTCTTC. This codes for CASSQEATSGGANEQFF.

This CDR3 is CASSLNRGYEQYF. CDR3 coding DNA: TGTGCCAGCAGCTTGAACAGGGGGTACGAGCAGTACTTC. The chain recombines TRBV7-8 with TRBJ2-7; TRBD1 matches at 8 bases. There are 13 residues in the CDR3. With 3 bases clipped from V and 4 bases from J, the junction kept 2 bases outside the gene matches. Per the germline V gene, CDR1 is SGHVS and CDR2 is FQNEAQ.

The CDR3 coding sequence is TGCGCCAGCAGCCAGTCCTTGAGCTCTGGAAACACCATATATTTT. Translating gives CASSQSLSSGNTIYF. The chain employs TRBV4-3 and TRBJ1-3; D unclear. V lost 3 bases, J lost 0 bases, and 9 bases lay in between. Germline-derived CDR1 and CDR2 are LGHNA and YSLEER. The CDR3 covers 15 residues.